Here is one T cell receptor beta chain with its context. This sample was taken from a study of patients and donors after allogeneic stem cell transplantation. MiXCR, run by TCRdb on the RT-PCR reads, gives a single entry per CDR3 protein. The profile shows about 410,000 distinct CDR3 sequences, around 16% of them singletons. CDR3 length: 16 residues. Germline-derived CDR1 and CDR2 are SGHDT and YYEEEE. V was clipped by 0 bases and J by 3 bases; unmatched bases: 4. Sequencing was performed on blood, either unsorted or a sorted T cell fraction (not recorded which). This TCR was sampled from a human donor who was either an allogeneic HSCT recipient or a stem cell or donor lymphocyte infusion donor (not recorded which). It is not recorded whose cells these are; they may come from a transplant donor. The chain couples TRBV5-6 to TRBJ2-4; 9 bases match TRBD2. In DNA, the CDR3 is TGTGCCAGCAGCTTGGCTCCTAGCGGGGACAAAAACATTCAGTACTTC. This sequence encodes CASSLAPSGDKNIQYF. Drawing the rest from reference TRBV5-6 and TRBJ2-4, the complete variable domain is DAGVTQSPTHLIKTRGQQVTLRCSPKSGHDTVSWYQQALGQGPQFIFQYYEEEERQRGNFPDRFSGHQFPNYSSELNVNALLLGDSALYLCASSLAPSGDKNIQYFGAGTRLSVL.